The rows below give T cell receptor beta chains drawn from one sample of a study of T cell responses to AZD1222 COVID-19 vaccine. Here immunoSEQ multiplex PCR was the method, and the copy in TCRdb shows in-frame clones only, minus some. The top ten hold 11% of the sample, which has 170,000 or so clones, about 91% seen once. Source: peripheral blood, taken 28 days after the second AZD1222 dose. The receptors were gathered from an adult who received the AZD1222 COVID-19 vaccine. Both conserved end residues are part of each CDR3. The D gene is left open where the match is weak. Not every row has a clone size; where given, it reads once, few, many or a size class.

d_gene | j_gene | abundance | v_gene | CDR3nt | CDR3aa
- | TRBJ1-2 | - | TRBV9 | TGTGCCAGCAGCGTAGGAGTTAACTATGGCTACACCTTC | CASSVGVNYGYTF
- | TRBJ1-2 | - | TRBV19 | TGTGCCAGTAGTATAAGCGGGCGGACTGCACGTAGCTATGGCTACACCTTC | CASSISGRTARSYGYTF
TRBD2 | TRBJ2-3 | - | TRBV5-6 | TGTGCCAGCAGCTTGCTGCTAGCGGGGGGCACAGATACGCAGTATTTT | CASSLLLAGGTDTQYF
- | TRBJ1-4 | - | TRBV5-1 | TGCGCCAGCAGCTTGGTCTCCGGACGGGGGGAACTGTTTTTT | CASSLVSGRGELFF
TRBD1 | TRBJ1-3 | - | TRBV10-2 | TGCGCCAGCAGAGGGACAGGAGGGGGAGGAAACACCATATATTTT | CASRGTGGGGNTIYF
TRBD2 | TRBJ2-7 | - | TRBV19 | TGTGCCAGTAGTATTACTAGCGGAACCTACGAGCAGTACTTC | CASSITSGTYEQYF
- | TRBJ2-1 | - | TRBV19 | TGTGCCAGTAGTATGGGCAGTTACAATGAGCAGTTCTTC | CASSMGSYNEQFF
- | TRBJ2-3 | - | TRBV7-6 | TGTGCCAGCAGCTTGGGTGGGGGTCTCCAGAGGACAGATACGCAGTATTTT | CASSLGGGLQRTDTQYF
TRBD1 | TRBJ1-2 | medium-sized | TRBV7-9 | TGTGCCAGCAGCTCCCCACAGGGGGCGGCTAACTATGGCTACACCTTC | CASSSPQGAANYGYTF
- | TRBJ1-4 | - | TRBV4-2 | TGTGCCAGCCGTCCTCCAGCCGTCTACGGGGAAAAACTGTTTTTT | CASRPPAVYGEKLFF
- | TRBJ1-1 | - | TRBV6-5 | TGTGCCAGCAGTTACAGGGGGGGCACTGAAGCTTTCTTT | CASSYRGGTEAFF
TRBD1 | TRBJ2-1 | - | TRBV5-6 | TGTGCCAGCAGCCGCCAGGGACAGGGTTTCGATGAGCAGTTCTTC | CASSRQGQGFDEQFF
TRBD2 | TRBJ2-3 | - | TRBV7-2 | TGTGCCAGCAGCTCCCCTTCGACTAGCGGTCACACAGATACGCAGTATTTT | CASSSPSTSGHTDTQYF
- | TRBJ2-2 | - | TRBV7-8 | TGTGCCAGCAGCTTAGCCGGGACGGAGAACACCGGGGAGCTGTTTTTT | CASSLAGTENTGELFF
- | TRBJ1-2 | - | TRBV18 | TGTGCCAGCTCACCCCTGACAGAAGCAAACTATGGCTACACCTTC | CASSPLTEANYGYTF
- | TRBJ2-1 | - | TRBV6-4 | TGTGCCAGCAGTACAGGGGGGCTAGCGGGGTACAATGAGCAGTTCTTC | CASSTGGLAGYNEQFF
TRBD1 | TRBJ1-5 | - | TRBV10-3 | TGTGCCATCACTGGACAGGAAAATCAGCCCCAGCATTTT | CAITGQENQPQHF
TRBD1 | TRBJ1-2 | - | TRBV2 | TGTGCCAGCAGCGACAGGGGTCGCTATGGCTACACCTTC | CASSDRGRYGYTF
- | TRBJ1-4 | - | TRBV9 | TGTGCCAGCAGCGTAAGAGGTCAGGGTGGTTTGCTAGGCGAAAAACTGTTTTTT | CASSVRGQGGLLGEKLFF
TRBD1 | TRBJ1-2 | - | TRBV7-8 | TGTGCCAGCAGCTCTCCGGACAGGGTAGACTATGGCTACACCTTC | CASSSPDRVDYGYTF
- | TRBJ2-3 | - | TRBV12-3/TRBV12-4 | TGTGCCAGCAGTTTAGGTAGCACAGATACGCAGTATTTT | CASSLGSTDTQYF
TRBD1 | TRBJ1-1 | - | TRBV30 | TGTGCCGGTGGGACAGGTGAAGCTTTCTTT | CAGGTGEAFF
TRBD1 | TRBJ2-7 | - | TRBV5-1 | TGCGCCAGCAGCTTGGATACCGGGACAGGGGGCTACGAGCAGTACTTC | CASSLDTGTGGYEQYF
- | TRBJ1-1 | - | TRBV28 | TGTGCCAGCAGGGAGGCAGGCCGAGGAAACCCTGAAGCTTTCTTT | CASREAGRGNPEAFF
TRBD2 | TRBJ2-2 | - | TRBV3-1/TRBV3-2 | TGTGCCAGCATCTCCCACGGGAGGACGGGCGGGGAGCTGTTTTTT | CASISHGRTGGELFF